The clone carrying this T cell receptor beta chain turned up a few times. Using immunoSEQ multiplex PCR, the repertoire was profiled, and TCRdb retains in-frame clones only, with some absent. The table lists approximately 64,000 clones, about 90% of them singletons. The CDR3 runs 14 residues. Trimming shortened V by 4 bases and J by 4 bases, and 13 bases separated the two germline ends. The germline gives CDR1 SNHLY, CDR2 FYNNEI. The data originate from a study of T cell changes during pregnancy in multiple sclerosis. The sequenced sample was peripheral blood, obtained in the first trimester of pregnancy. This TCR derives from a female donor with multiple sclerosis, enrolled in a pregnancy study. The rearrangement uses TRBV2 and TRBJ1-1; no definite D call. The CDR3 is CASSVTASGTEAFF. DNA of the CDR3: TGTGCCAGCAGTGTTACGGCAAGCGGCACTGAAGCTTTCTTT.